These T cell receptor beta chains were read from a single sample in a study of cytomegalovirus exposure and HLA in healthy donors. TCRdb's table, derived via immunoSEQ multiplex PCR, lists solely in-frame clones and lacks some. The table records a few hundred thousand clones, 65% to 90% of them present only once. Specimen: PBMCs. The origin of the receptors is a woman under 30 in good health and CMV-seronegative. The CDR3 runs from the conserved cysteine through the conserved F or W. A D gene is named only where the DNA matches it firmly. Part of the rows lack a size; the others show once, few, many or a class for expanded clones.

D gene | J gene | clone size | V gene | CDR3 DNA | CDR3 protein
. | TRBJ1-1 | few | TRBV30 | TGTGCCTGGAGTCACGTACGAGGGACTGAAGCTTTCTTT | CAWSHVRGTEAFF
. | TRBJ2-2 | . | TRBV27 | TGTGCCAGCAGTTTATCCGGGTACTTCACCGGGGAGCTGTTTTTT | CASSLSGYFTGELFF
. | TRBJ1-3 | . | TRBV2 | TGTGCCAGCAGTGAAGGGGCAGGGCGGACTGGAAACACCATATATTTT | CASSEGAGRTGNTIYF
. | TRBJ2-7 | once | TRBV11-2 | TGTGCCAGCAGCCCAACAACCACGCGGGAGCAGTACTTC | CASSPTTTREQYF
. | TRBJ1-2 | . | TRBV19 | TGTGCCAGTAGTATAGTTCGGTCTAACTATGGCTACACCTTC | CASSIVRSNYGYTF
TRBD1 | TRBJ2-7 | . | TRBV19 | TGTGCCAGTAGTAAAAGACAGGGAACGTACGAGCAGTACTTC | CASSKRQGTYEQYF
TRBD1 | TRBJ2-7 | . | TRBV27 | TGTGCCAGCAGTTCCCTCACGACAGGGGCTCCGAGCTCCTACGAGCAGTACTTC | CASSSLTTGAPSSYEQYF
TRBD2 | TRBJ2-3 | . | TRBV5-1 | TGCGCCAGCAGCCCGACCCTAGCGGTTACAGATACGCAGTATTTT | CASSPTLAVTDTQYF
. | TRBJ2-2 | few | TRBV7-9 | TGTGCCAGCAGCTTCTTAGGGGCCGGAACCGGGGAGCTGTTTTTT | CASSFLGAGTGELFF
TRBD1 | TRBJ1-2 | . | TRBV28 | TGTGCCAGCAGCCGTATCACCGGGACAGGGAATGGCTACACCTTC | CASSRITGTGNGYTF
TRBD2 | TRBJ2-7 | once | TRBV6-1 | TGTGCCAGCAGTGTACTAGCGGGGTCCTACGAGCAGTACTTC | CASSVLAGSYEQYF
. | TRBJ1-2 | . | TRBV14 | TGTGCCAGCAGCCAAGATCCGGGGGACTATGGCTACACCTTC | CASSQDPGDYGYTF
. | TRBJ1-5 | . | TRBV5-8 | TGTGCCAGCAGCCTAGGGACTTTTAGCAATCAGCCCCAGCATTTT | CASSLGTFSNQPQHF
. | TRBJ1-3 | . | TRBV7-6 | TGTGCCAGCAGCCCGTGGGGAGGGGGAAACACCATATATTTT | CASSPWGGGNTIYF
TRBD1 | TRBJ2-7 | . | TRBV6-4 | TGTGCCAGCAAACCGGGACAGGGGAGCTACGAGCAGTACTTC | CASKPGQGSYEQYF
TRBD1 | TRBJ1-6 | once | TRBV7-9 | TGTGCCAGCAGCTTAGGCCGGGGACAGGGCTCGCGCAATTCACCCCTCCACTTT | CASSLGRGQGSRNSPLHF
TRBD1 | TRBJ2-7 | . | TRBV10-3 | TGTGCCATCAGTGAAGGGACAGGGTTTTCCTACGAGCAGTACTTC | CAISEGTGFSYEQYF
TRBD2 | TRBJ2-1 | . | TRBV4-1 | TGCGCCAGCAGCCCCTATCCCGTACTAGCGGGAGCAAATGAGCAGTTCTTC | CASSPYPVLAGANEQFF
TRBD2 | TRBJ2-7 | . | TRBV7-2 | TGTGCCAGCGCACCCGGGACTATCCGATACGAGCAGTACTTC | CASAPGTIRYEQYF
TRBD2 | TRBJ2-2 | . | TRBV9 | TGTGCCAGCAGCGCTAGCGGGGGGAACACCGGGGAGCTGTTTTTT | CASSASGGNTGELFF
. | TRBJ1-1 | . | TRBV5-4 | TGTGCCAGCAGCCGTGACAGGGAAGCTTTCTTT | CASSRDREAFF
. | TRBJ2-7 | . | TRBV27 | TGTGCCAGCAGTTTGAGGCGGCCTTCCTACGAGCAGTACTTC | CASSLRRPSYEQYF
. | TRBJ1-1 | . | TRBV15 | TGTGCCACCAGCAACTTAGGGGAAATTAGCACTGAAGCTTTCTTT | CATSNLGEISTEAFF
. | TRBJ1-2 | few | TRBV6-4 | TGTGCCAGCAGTCCTACCTTCGACAGGTACTATGGCTACACCTTC | CASSPTFDRYYGYTF
TRBD2 | TRBJ2-7 | . | TRBV5-8 | TGTGCCAGCAGCTCAGAGACTAGCGGGGGCAGCTACGAGCAGTACTTC | CASSSETSGGSYEQYF
TRBD1 | TRBJ2-4 | . | TRBV7-2 | TGTGCCAGCAGCTTATCGGGACAGCTTCTGACCAAAAACATTCAGTACTTC | CASSLSGQLLTKNIQYF
. | TRBJ1-5 | . | TRBV7-2 | TGTGCCAGCAGCGCACAGGGTAGCAATCAGCCCCAGCATTTT | CASSAQGSNQPQHF
TRBD1 | TRBJ1-5 | once | TRBV7-2 | TGTGCCAGCAGCAGGACAGGGAGTCTGAGCAATCAGCCCCAGCATTTT | CASSRTGSLSNQPQHF
. | TRBJ2-7 | . | TRBV11-2 | TGTGCCAGCAGCCCACCAAGATCAACATCACGGGAGTACTTC | CASSPPRSTSREYF
TRBD1 | TRBJ1-2 | . | TRBV25-1 | TGTGCCAGCAGTGAGGAGGCAGGGGGCCTTCATCGTGGTGGCTACACCTTC | CASSEEAGGLHRGGYTF
TRBD2 | TRBJ2-7 | . | TRBV19 | TGTGCCAGTAGTATAGTTAGCGGGGATATCTACGAGCAGTACTTC | CASSIVSGDIYEQYF
TRBD1 | TRBJ2-3 | . | TRBV30 | TGTGCCTGGGGACAGGGCCGGGGAGTCTCGGGCACAGATACGCAGTATTTT | CAWGQGRGVSGTDTQYF
TRBD1 | TRBJ2-3 | . | TRBV2 | TGTGCCAGCAGTGGGGACAGGGGTACTGGAGATACGCAGTATTTT | CASSGDRGTGDTQYF
TRBD1 | TRBJ1-1 | . | TRBV25-1 | TGTGCCAGCAGTGAACGACAGGGGGCGAGGGCTGAAGCTTTCTTT | CASSERQGARAEAFF
. | TRBJ1-2 | . | TRBV7-2 | TGTGCCAGCAGCTTAGTAGGAGGGGAAGGTGGCTACACCTTC | CASSLVGGEGGYTF
. | TRBJ1-1 | . | TRBV21-1 | TGTGCCAGCAGCAGCATCCCTTCGGACACTGAAGCTTTCTTT | CASSSIPSDTEAFF
TRBD2 | TRBJ2-7 | . | TRBV6-5 | TGTGCCAGCAGTTACTCGGCTAGCGGGAGCCAGGAGCAGTACTTC | CASSYSASGSQEQYF
. | TRBJ2-3 | . | TRBV4-1 | TGCGCCAGCAGCCAAGGGGTGCGGACAGATACGCAGTATTTT | CASSQGVRTDTQYF
. | TRBJ2-1 | . | TRBV12-5 | TGTGCTAGTGGTTTGTGGCAGGGGTGGGTCAATGAGCAGTTCTTC | CASGLWQGWVNEQFF
TRBD1 | TRBJ2-7 | . | TRBV27 | TGTGCCAGCAGTACCCCCCACCGGGACAGGGGCTACGAGCAGTACTTC | CASSTPHRDRGYEQYF
. | TRBJ2-1 | . | TRBV5-1 | TGCGCCAGCACCTTGGGGGTCCGAAAAGGAGATGAGCAGTTCTTC | CASTLGVRKGDEQFF
TRBD2 | TRBJ2-7 | . | TRBV19 | TGTGCCAGTAGTATAGGCAGCGGGAGGTTCTACGAGCAGTACTTC | CASSIGSGRFYEQYF
. | TRBJ1-5 | . | TRBV15 | TGTGCCACCAGGGAGGGTGGCGGTCAGCCCCAGCATTTT | CATREGGGQPQHF
. | TRBJ2-5 | . | TRBV5-1 | TGCGCCAGCAGCTTGGAGAGTTATCAAGAGACCCAGTACTTC | CASSLESYQETQYF
. | TRBJ1-2 | few | TRBV10-2 | TGCGCCAGCAGGTTGACACCTTATGGCTACACCTTC | CASRLTPYGYTF
TRBD2 | TRBJ2-3 | . | TRBV5-1 | TGCGCCAGCAGCTCCGGACTAGCGGGGCCCACAGATACGCAGTATTTT | CASSSGLAGPTDTQYF
TRBD2 | TRBJ2-7 | once | TRBV19 | TGTGCCAGTATATCGCCTAGCGGGCTCGAGCAGTACTTC | CASISPSGLEQYF